Each of the 30 T cell receptor beta chains below was sequenced from the same sample in a study of T cells in Graves' hyperthyroidism and ophthalmopathy. Amplification of TCR beta CDR3 regions was performed using RNA transcripts as template. The primer set for the first-round RT-PCR of the TCR CDR3 was HTBI. TCRdb called the multiplex PCR reads again in MiXCR, with one record for every CDR3 protein. The table shows 500,000 to 600,000 distinct CDR3 sequences, with under 60% occurring only once. The sequenced material came from peripheral blood or thyroid tissue (not recorded which). Receptors originate from an adult woman with Graves' disease, either hyperthyroidism or ophthalmopathy (not recorded which).

This clonotype was observed at least ten times. This sequence joins TRBV11-2 and TRBJ2-5, with 8 bases identical to TRBD2. Germline V CDR1 and CDR2: SGHAT, FQNNGV. V lost 3 bases and J lost 4; bases outside the gene matches: 10. The CDR3 length is 16 residues. The CDR3 coding sequence is TGTGCCAGCAGCTTTTCTAGCGGGTGGAGAGGAGAGACCCAGTACTTC. Translating it yields CASSFSSGWRGETQYF.

Ten or more counts support this clonotype. The J gene is TRBJ2-7, the V gene TRBV7-8, with D unresolved. Germline lookup yields CDR1 SGHVS and CDR2 FQNEAQ. Trimming took 1 base from V and 3 from J, leaving 10 bases between them. CDR3 size: 14 residues. The CDR3, as DNA: TGTGCCAGCAGCTTAGACTACAGAGACTACGAGCAGTACTTC. Translated, it gives CASSLDYRDYEQYF.

The CDR3 loop is CAISYDSGRRTEAFF. CDR3 sequence (DNA): TGTGCCATCAGCTACGACAGTGGTAGAAGGACTGAAGCTTTCTTT. The rearrangement joins TRBV10-3 to TRBJ1-1; D possibly corresponds to TRBD1 (5 bases). The CDR3 has 15 residues. The V and J ends lost 6 bases and 5 bases respectively, with 19 bases between them. CDR1 and CDR2 from the germline V gene are ENHRY and SYGVKD.

Concerning this clonotype itself: This sequence may be a read error, since a much larger clone differs from it by one base. The chain carries TRBV5-5 and TRBJ2-5; D uncertain. The CDR3 runs to 14 residues. Germline CDR1 reads SGHKS; CDR2 reads YYEKEE (reference sequence). CDR3 in amino acids: CASSFIRGEEAQYF. The CDR3 DNA follows: TGTGCCAGCAGCTTTATCCGTGGGGAAGAGGCCCAGTACTTC.

This clonotype was detected ten times or more. J is TRBJ2-7 and V is TRBV7-9; unclear D gene. This CDR3 is 13 amino acids long. The V gene lost 4 bases and the J gene lost 6 bases, with 13 bases spanning the gap. Germline CDR1 is SEHNR and CDR2 is FQNEAQ (reference sequence). The CDR3 DNA reads as TGTGCCAGCAGCTCCGACTTAGCACCCGAGCAGTACTTC. It translates to CASSSDLAPEQYF.

This clonotype occurred once. The rearrangement uses TRBV10-3 and TRBJ2-5; no clear D. This CDR3 has 12 amino acids. The V end lost 5 bases, the J end lost 11 bases, and 15 bases lay between the germline ends. Germline CDR1 reads ENHRY; CDR2 reads SYGVKD. The CDR3 loop is CAISLSGGEQYF. The CDR3 DNA is TGTGCCATCAGTCTCTCAGGTGGAGAGCAGTACTTC.

Ten or more counts support this clonotype. J is TRBJ1-5 and V is TRBV20-1, with 12 bases lining up with TRBD1. CDR1 and CDR2 (germline): DFQATT, SNEGSKA (reference sequence). CDR3 size: 14 residues. Germline trimming cut 3 bases from V and 8 bases from J; bases unmatched to any gene: 5. This chain's CDR3 is CSASGTGGSEPQHF. Here the CDR3 DNA reads TGCAGTGCTAGTGGGACAGGGGGCTCAGAGCCCCAGCATTTT.

The V call is TRBV2, the J call TRBJ1-2; the D gene is possibly TRBD1 (5 bases). Trimming took 6 bases from V and 8 from J, leaving 19 bases between them. The length of the CDR3 is 14 residues. Germline CDR1 reads SNHLY; CDR2 reads FYNNEI. As DNA, the CDR3 is TGTGCCAGCAGCCAATCAAAAACGGGGGTCGGCTACACCTTC. Residues: CASSQSKTGVGYTF.

This clonotype has a count of ten or more. DNA for the CDR3: TGTGCCAGCAGCTCGGACAGGCATTCCGAGCAGTACTTC. This gives the protein CASSSDRHSEQYF. The chain carries TRBV7-3 and TRBJ2-7; 7 bases are a match to TRBD1. The CDR3 spans 13 residues. After removal of 4 bases from V and 6 bases from J, the junction contained 6 bases not matched to a gene. The V gene's germline CDR1 is SGHTA and CDR2 FQGTGA.

Ten or more counts support this clonotype. The chain has TRBV29-1 and TRBJ1-2; D unclear. There are 12 residues in the CDR3. V was trimmed by 1 base and J by 5 bases, leaving 8 bases between them. CDR1 SQVTM and CDR2 ANQGSEA come from the germline V gene. The CDR3 coding sequence is TGCAGCGTTGAAGTCACAGTTTATGGCTACACCTTC. As protein: CSVEVTVYGYTF. Combining the CDR3 with reference TRBV29-1 and TRBJ1-2 gives the whole variable domain SAVISQKPSRDICQRGTSLTIQCQVDSQVTMMFWYRQQPGQSLTLIATANQGSEATYESGFVIDKFPISRPNLTFSTLTVSNMSPEDSSIYLCSVEVTVYGYTFGSGTRLTVV.

Ten or more counts support this clonotype. V gene TRBV7-2 combines with J gene TRBJ1-5; a possible D gene is TRBD1 (6 bases). From germline, CDR1 is SGHTA and CDR2 FQGNSA. Trimming removed 1 base from V and 7 bases from J, with 11 bases in between. The CDR3 extends over 14 amino acids. The CDR3 region is CASSLDRVGQPQHF. In DNA, the CDR3 is TGTGCCAGCAGCTTAGACAGGGTCGGACAGCCCCAGCATTTT. Variable domain in full (rest from reference TRBV7-2 and TRBJ1-5): GAGVSQSPSNKVTEKGKDVELRCDPISGHTALYWYRQSLGQGLEFLIYFQGNSAPDKSGLPSDRFSAERTGGSVSTLTIQRTQQEDSAVYLCASSLDRVGQPQHFGDGTRLSIL.

Ten or more counts support this clonotype. V gene TRBV4-2 combines with J gene TRBJ2-7; 14 bases agree with TRBD2. This CDR3 is 17 amino acids long. Germline CDR1 and CDR2: LGHNA and YNFKEQ. V shed 3 bases and J 5 bases; nucleotides not matched to a gene: 9. CDR3 region: CASSQTTSGRAADEQYF. In DNA form, the CDR3 reads TGTGCCAGCAGCCAGACGACTAGCGGGAGGGCGGCCGACGAGCAGTACTTC.

V usage is TRBV2 and J usage is TRBJ2-5, with a possible D match to TRBD2 (5 bases). Germline CDR1 reads SNHLY; CDR2 reads FYNNEI. Trimming pared 11 bases from V and 5 bases from J, leaving 12 bases between. The CDR3 extends over 11 amino acids. In nucleotides, the CDR3 is TGTGCCGAGGGTGAATTGGAGACCCAGTACTTC. It codes for CAEGELETQYF.

The table lists this clonotype with many counts. The rearrangement links TRBV7-8 to TRBJ2-5; the D gene is possibly TRBD1 (5 bases). V lost 1 base and J lost 7, with 16 bases in between. This CDR3 spans 15 amino acids. In germline, CDR1 is SGHVS, CDR2 FQNEAQ. The CDR3 bases are TGTGCCAGCAGCTTAGGGTTGCAGGCTAGGGGGACCCAGTACTTC. Protein: CASSLGLQARGTQYF.

The rearrangement links TRBV7-3 to TRBJ2-2, with D uncertain. Germline CDR1 is SGHTA and CDR2 is FQGTGA. The ends were cut back, 4 bases at V and 9 bases at J, with 6 bases in the middle. The CDR3 contains 11 residues. In DNA form, the CDR3 reads TGTGCCAGCAGCTCAAACAGGGAGCTGTTTTTT. This encodes CASSSNRELFF.

CDR3 in amino acids: CASSLVPFTGPVVGYTF. The CDR3 coding sequence is TGTGCCAGCAGCTTAGTTCCCTTTACAGGACCGGTCGTGGGCTACACCTTC. The rearrangement links TRBV7-2 to TRBJ1-2, with TRBD1 as a possible D gene (5 bases). V was clipped by 1 base and J by 8 bases, with 23 bases between them. The V gene's germline CDR1 is SGHTA and CDR2 FQGNSA. The CDR3 is 17 residues long.

This clonotype has a count of ten or more. The gene calls are TRBV11-2 and TRBJ1-1; TRBD1 agrees at 7 bases. The length of the CDR3 is 15 residues. The V gene's germline CDR1 is SGHAT and CDR2 FQNNGV. V dropped 0 bases and J dropped 5; count of bases not matched to a gene: 6. The CDR3 loop reads CASSLDRGQWTEAFF. In DNA form, the CDR3 reads TGTGCCAGCAGCTTAGATAGGGGGCAGTGGACTGAAGCTTTCTTT.

J is TRBJ2-7 and V is TRBV7-9; TRBD1 aligns across 9 bases. CDR1 SEHNR and CDR2 FQNEAQ come from the germline V gene (reference sequence). The CDR3 runs 15 residues. V lost 6 bases and J lost 6; bases outside the gene matches: 12. The CDR3 protein is CASSPHSGQGCEQYF. As DNA, the CDR3 is TGTGCCAGCAGTCCGCATTCGGGACAGGGCTGCGAGCAGTACTTC.

The chain combines TRBV12-3 or TRBV12-4 with TRBJ2-7; 9 bases are a match to TRBD1. There are 14 residues in the CDR3. The V segment lost 4 bases and the J segment 6 bases; nucleotides outside the gene matches: 7. The CDR3: CASSWPGQGGEQYF. The DNA of the CDR3 is TGTGCCAGCAGTTGGCCGGGACAGGGTGGCGAGCAGTACTTC.

V is TRBV7-8 and J is TRBJ1-5; a weak D match, TRBD1 (6 bases). This CDR3 has 14 residues. V lost 6 bases and J lost 4, with 13 bases in between. Germline assignment: CDR1 SGHVS and CDR2 FQNEAQ. CDR3 bases: TGTGCCAGCAGTAGCCAGGGGAATAATCAGCCCCAGCATTTT. Its protein is CASSSQGNNQPQHF.

This clonotype occurred a few times. The V and J genes are TRBV30 and TRBJ1-1; D is ambiguous. Germline assignment: CDR1 GTSNPN and CDR2 SVGIG (reference sequence). Trimming removed 4 bases at V and 3 bases at J, with 12 bases between. CDR3 size: 13 residues. CDR3: CAWTLGLDTEAFF. CDR3 nucleotides: TGTGCCTGGACCCTGGGGTTGGACACTGAAGCTTTCTTT.

The chain links TRBV10-1 to TRBJ2-5; D gene uncertain. There are 15 residues in the CDR3. V shed 0 bases and J shed 0 bases, with 8 bases lying between them. Germline CDR1 reads WNHNN; CDR2 reads SYGVQD (reference sequence). The chain's CDR3 is CASSESRQDQETQYF. CDR3 in DNA: TGCGCCAGCAGTGAGTCAAGGCAGGACCAAGAGACCCAGTACTTC.

This clonotype has a count of ten or more. The rearrangement links TRBV14 to TRBJ1-2; D is possibly TRBD1 (5 bases). Germline V gene lookup returns CDR1 SGHDN and CDR2 FVKESK. Between the trimmed V and J ends, which lost 1 base and 4 bases, there was a span of 25 bases. The CDR3 runs to 19 residues. The chain's CDR3 is CASSQVRADSRGVGYGYTF. DNA for the CDR3: TGTGCCAGCAGCCAAGTTAGGGCGGATTCGAGGGGAGTCGGCTATGGCTACACCTTC.

The rearrangement joins TRBV6-5 to TRBJ2-5; D uncertain. V lost 7 bases and J lost 5, with 14 bases in between. The CDR3 length is 13 residues. Germline V gives CDR1 MNHEY, CDR2 SVGAGI. The CDR3 DNA follows: TGTGCCAGCAAGCCAGGCAACGGGGAGACCCAGTACTTC. The encoded protein is CASKPGNGETQYF.

This clonotype was observed at least ten times. The chain is built from TRBV7-9 and TRBJ1-4; TRBD1 might be the D (6 bases). The germline gives CDR1 SEHNR, CDR2 FQNEAQ (reference sequence). Trimming took off 8 bases at V and 3 bases at J, with 22 bases between the two ends. CDR3 size: 17 residues. The CDR3 protein is CASSSHVGGLSNEKLFF. CDR3 DNA: TGTGCCAGCTCGTCCCACGTCGGGGGCCTGTCTAATGAAAAACTGTTTTTT.

On this clonotype itself: The junction and the germline gene differ at one end; a read error may be behind it. V gene TRBV7-2 combines with J gene TRBJ2-5; the D is unclear. The CDR3 has 12 residues. CDR1 and CDR2 (germline): SGHTA, FQGNSA. CDR3 bases: TGCGCCAGCAGCCAAGACCCGTCGACCCAGTACTTC. This encodes CASSQDPSTQYF.

J is TRBJ1-1 and V is TRBV29-1; D may be TRBD1 (5 bases). The CDR3 contains 12 residues. V gave up 8 bases and J gave up 3 bases, with 13 bases separating them. Germline V CDR1 and CDR2: SQVTM, ANQGSEA. CDR3 coding DNA: TGCAGCATACAGGAAGGGGACACTGAAGCTTTCTTT. This translates into CSIQEGDTEAFF.

The sample holds many counts of this clonotype. The genes are TRBV5-1 and TRBJ2-2, with TRBD2 as a possible D gene (6 bases). Germline assignment: CDR1 SGHRS and CDR2 YFSETQ. This CDR3 has 15 amino acids. Trimming cost V 0 bases and J 5 bases, with 11 bases left between them. Here the CDR3 reads CASSLGTKHTGELFF. For the CDR3, the DNA is TGCGCCAGCAGCTTGGGGACTAAGCATACCGGGGAGCTGTTTTTT.

The chain recombines TRBV6-5 with TRBJ1-5; D is unresolved. Trimming shortened V by 5 bases and J by 11 bases, and 19 bases separated the two germline ends. The CDR3 extends over 14 amino acids. Germline loops: CDR1 MNHEY, CDR2 SVGAGI. In DNA, the CDR3 is TGTGCCAGCAGTACTAGCGGGAGTGTGGAGACCCAGCATTTT. Its protein is CASSTSGSVETQHF.

This clonotype has at least ten counts. This chain links TRBV20-1 with TRBJ2-7; no clear D. The CDR3 consists of 12 residues. Trimming took off 1 base at V and 3 bases at J, with 7 bases between the two ends. Germline CDR1 reads DFQATT; CDR2 reads SNEGSKA (reference sequence). Here the CDR3 reads CSARAHDYEQYF. The DNA for the CDR3 is TGCAGTGCTAGAGCGCACGACTACGAGCAGTACTTC.